The 24 T cell receptor beta chains reported below all come from one sample, sequenced in a study of cytomegalovirus exposure and HLA in healthy donors. This PCR relied on a set of 60 Vbeta primers and 13 Jbeta primers. The protocol was immunoSEQ multiplex PCR, while the TCRdb copy is restricted to in-frame clones and leaves out a portion. Counted here are 95,000 to 150,000 clones, 81% occurring once; the ten biggest clones make up approximately 4%. Sequencing was performed on PBMCs. The receptors were gathered from a man aged 18 to 29 in good health and CMV-seropositive.

The sample holds a few counts of this clone. The CDR3 sequence is CASSGGTANEQFF. Written as DNA, the CDR3 is TGTGCCAGCAGTGGTGGGACAGCAAATGAGCAGTTCTTC. The J gene is TRBJ2-1, the V gene TRBV25-1; 7 bases are a match to TRBD1. J gave up 7 bases and V 4 bases, and 4 bases lay outside the gene matches. Germline CDR1 and CDR2: MGHDK and SYGVNS. This CDR3 contains 13 residues. Full variable domain (remainder filled in from reference TRBV25-1 and TRBJ2-1): EADIYQTPRYLVIGTGKKITLECSQTMGHDKMYWYQQDPGMELHLIHYSYGVNSTEKGDLSSESTVSRIRTEHFPLTLESARPSHTSQYLCASSGGTANEQFFGPGTRLTVL.

Written as DNA, the CDR3 is TGTGCCAGCAGCCCAGGGGGGAAAGCTTTCTTT. It is translated as CASSPGGKAFF. The chain is built from TRBV7-2 and TRBJ1-1, with 7 bases fitting TRBD1. Germline V gene data show CDR1 as SGHTA and CDR2 as FQGNSA. Trimming took 5 bases from V and 9 from J; bases not matched to a gene: 3. The CDR3 is 11 amino acids.

The CDR3 protein is CATRDGGAGELFF. The CDR3 DNA is TGTGCCACCCGGGACGGCGGGGCCGGGGAGCTGTTTTTT. This chain uses TRBV6-5 with TRBJ2-2; D might be TRBD2 (6 bases). The CDR3 totals 13 residues. The germline CDR1 and CDR2 sequences are MNHEY and SVGAGI. V shed 10 bases and J shed 6 bases, with 15 bases lying between them.

The J gene is TRBJ2-2, the V gene TRBV5-6; a weak D match, TRBD2 (6 bases). Trimming removed 4 bases from V and 4 bases from J, with 11 bases in between. The CDR3 extends over 14 amino acids. CDR1 and CDR2 from the germline V gene are SGHDT and YYEEEE. The DNA of the CDR3 is TGTGCCAGCAGCCAAGGACTAACCACCGGGGAGCTGTTTTTT. It specifies CASSQGLTTGELFF.

In its sample, this clone was seen once. The chain combines TRBV5-1 with TRBJ2-1; D is uncertain. Trimming stripped 4 bases from V and 8 bases from J, with 10 bases between. Germline CDR1 reads SGHRS; CDR2 reads YFSETQ. This CDR3 region has 12 residues. The CDR3 DNA reads as TGCGCCAGCAGCGGTAGCTCCGATGAGCAGTTCTTC. Translated: CASSGSSDEQFF.

The genes are TRBV27 and TRBJ2-1, with 7 bases that match TRBD2. The germline gives CDR1 MNHEY, CDR2 SMNVEV (reference sequence). CDR3 length equals 15 residues. V dropped 6 bases and J dropped 0; count of bases not matched to a gene: 5. CDR3 amino acids: CASRSRGSSYNEQFF. The CDR3 DNA sequence: TGTGCCAGCAGGTCCCGCGGGAGCTCCTACAATGAGCAGTTCTTC.

The rearrangement links TRBV7-2 to TRBJ1-2; D remains ambiguous. The CDR3 is made up of 13 amino acids. Germline-derived CDR1 and CDR2 are SGHTA and FQGNSA. Deletions cut 1 base from V and 8 bases from J, with 11 bases between. The CDR3 reads CASSLVLRVGYTF. The DNA of the CDR3 is TGTGCCAGCAGCTTAGTGTTACGGGTCGGCTACACCTTC.

This clone has more than one count but fewer than ten. Its ends do not fully match the called genes, so a read error is possible. The rearrangement joins TRBV7-7 to TRBJ1-1; TRBD1 might be the D (5 bases). From germline, CDR1 is SSHAT and CDR2 FNYEAQ (reference sequence). The CDR3 extends over 13 amino acids. CDR3 protein: CASSSRRQTEAFF. CDR3 DNA sequence: TGTGCTAGCAGCTCAAGACGACAGACGGAAGCTTTCTTT.

The chain employs TRBV6-1 and TRBJ1-1; 7 nucleotides match TRBD1. The CDR3 is made up of 11 amino acids. J gave up 8 bases and V 6 bases, and 3 bases lay outside the gene matches. Germline V CDR1 and CDR2: MNHNS, SASEGT. This CDR3 is CASRTGMEAFF. The CDR3 DNA follows: TGTGCCAGCAGGACAGGGATGGAAGCTTTCTTT.

This chain connects TRBV15 to TRBJ2-7, with TRBD2 matching 8 bases. The germline V gene encodes CDR1 LNHNV and CDR2 YYDKDF (reference sequence). The CDR3 totals 15 residues. Unmatched junction bases numbered 9, after V lost 5 bases and J lost 3 bases. CDR3 DNA: TGTGCCACCAGCGACTCTACTAGCGGCTTCTACGAGCAGTACTTC. Residues: CATSDSTSGFYEQYF. Drawing the rest from reference TRBV15 and TRBJ2-7, the complete variable domain is DAMVIQNPRYQVTQFGKPVTLSCSQTLNHNVMYWYQQKSSQAPKLLFHYYDKDFNNEADTPDNFQSRRPNTSFCFLDIRSPGLGDTAMYLCATSDSTSGFYEQYFGPGTRLTVT.

The chain employs TRBV5-1 and TRBJ1-1; D may be TRBD1 (5 bases). The germline V gene has CDR1 SGHRS and CDR2 YFSETQ. V dropped 0 bases and J dropped 4 bases, with 10 bases sitting between them. The CDR3 covers 14 residues. The CDR3 DNA reads as TGCGCCAGCAGCTTGGATGGCCAGGGCACTGAAGCTTTCTTT. Protein product: CASSLDGQGTEAFF. The full variable domain, rest sourced from reference TRBV5-1 and TRBJ1-1, is KAGVTQTPRYLIKTRGQQVTLSCSPISGHRSVSWYQQTPGQGLQFLFEYFSETQRNKGNFPGRFSGRQFSNSRSEMNVSTLELGDSALYLCASSLDGQGTEAFFGQGTRLTVV.

This chain connects TRBV7-9 to TRBJ1-4, with D perhaps TRBD1 (5 bases). Looked up from germline, CDR1 is SEHNR and CDR2 is FQNEAQ (reference sequence). V was shortened by 4 bases and J by 0 bases, with 15 bases between the two germline ends. CDR3 size: 17 residues. The CDR3 loop is CASSSGHQGATNEKLFF. In DNA form, the CDR3 reads TGTGCCAGCAGCTCCGGCCACCAGGGTGCAACTAATGAAAAACTGTTTTTT.

The chain carries TRBV7-6 and TRBJ1-3; D uncertain. The CDR3 sequence is 17 residues long. V was shortened by 1 base and J by 4 bases, with 17 bases between the two germline ends. Germline V gene lookup returns CDR1 SGHVS and CDR2 FNYEAQ. In DNA, the CDR3 is TGTGCCAGCAGCTTAGTAGCTGGGGAGTATTCAGGAAACACCATATATTTT. It codes for CASSLVAGEYSGNTIYF.

The CDR3 sequence is CASSPGLGEQYF. CDR3 bases: TGTGCCAGCAGCCCCGGACTGGGCGAGCAGTACTTC. The V gene is TRBV7-9, the J gene TRBJ2-7; possible D gene TRBD2, 5 bases. V shed 5 bases and J shed 6 bases, with 11 bases lying between them. Germline V gene lookup returns CDR1 SEHNR and CDR2 FQNEAQ (reference sequence). The CDR3 covers 12 residues.

The CDR3 region has the DNA TGTGCCAGCAGTGAAACAGGGTGGTCACCCCTCCACTTT. It encodes CASSETGWSPLHF. The chain is built from TRBV25-1 and TRBJ1-6, with a weak D call TRBD1 (6 bases). This CDR3 region has 13 residues. CDR1 is MGHDK and CDR2 is SYGVNS in the germline V gene. V was shortened by 2 bases and J by 10 bases, with 9 bases between the two germline ends.

V and J are TRBV27 and TRBJ1-2, with 7 bases aligning to TRBD1. The trim removed 4 bases at V and 9 bases at J, leaving 8 bases unmatched. The CDR3 loop spans 13 amino acids. In germline, CDR1 is MNHEY, CDR2 SMNVEV (reference sequence). This CDR3 is CASSSPGQKSYTF. CDR3 DNA: TGTGCCAGCAGTTCGCCGGGACAGAAGAGCTACACCTTC.

This clone turned up a few times. The chain has TRBV5-1 and TRBJ1-1, with D unresolved. The CDR3 has 14 amino acids. The germline V and J ends were trimmed by 1 base and 0 bases, with 7 bases remaining between them. CDR1 and CDR2 (germline): SGHRS, YFSETQ. The CDR3 reads CASSLSGMNTEAFF. CDR3 sequence (DNA): TGCGCCAGCAGCTTGTCGGGGATGAACACTGAAGCTTTCTTT. Full variable domain (remainder filled in from reference TRBV5-1 and TRBJ1-1): KAGVTQTPRYLIKTRGQQVTLSCSPISGHRSVSWYQQTPGQGLQFLFEYFSETQRNKGNFPGRFSGRQFSNSRSEMNVSTLELGDSALYLCASSLSGMNTEAFFGQGTRLTVV.

The chain recombines TRBV27 with TRBJ2-2, with 11 bases that match TRBD1. This CDR3 region has 14 residues. V lost 8 bases, J lost 5 bases, and 4 bases stayed unmatched. CDR1 is MNHEY, CDR2 SMNVEV, per germline (reference sequence). The CDR3 DNA reads as TGTGCCAGCTCCGGGACAGGGGGAACCGGGGAGCTGTTTTTT. It codes for CASSGTGGTGELFF.

This clone was observed a handful of times. The chain combines TRBV19 with TRBJ1-6; tentative D call: TRBD1 (6 bases). There are 15 residues in the CDR3. V was cut by 3 bases and J by 7 bases, with 13 bases left in between. Germline-derived CDR1 and CDR2 are LNHDA and SQIVND (reference sequence). The CDR3 DNA is TGTGCCAGTAGTATCTCCTCGAGGGGGAATTCACCCCTCCACTTT. Its translation is CASSISSRGNSPLHF. The variable domain in full, with the rest retrieved from reference TRBV19 and TRBJ1-6, is DGGITQSPKYLFRKEGQNVTLSCEQNLNHDAMYWYRQDPGQGLRLIYYSQIVNDFQKGDIAEGYSVSREKKESFPLTVTSAQKNPTAFYLCASSISSRGNSPLHFGNGTRLTVT.

The chain joins TRBV7-2 to TRBJ2-1, with D tentatively TRBD1 (6 bases). The V end was cut by 5 bases, the J end by 7 bases, with 15 bases between. CDR3 length: 14 amino acids. In germline, CDR1 is SGHTA, CDR2 FQGNSA. CDR3 residues: CASSVEGGRNEQFF. DNA for the CDR3: TGTGCCAGCAGCGTAGAAGGGGGTCGGAATGAGCAGTTCTTC.

The J gene is TRBJ1-1, the V gene TRBV9, with D unresolved. Trimming shortened V by 0 bases and J by 3 bases, and 9 bases separated the two germline ends. Germline CDR1 SGDLS, CDR2 YYNGEE. This CDR3 is built from 14 residues. The CDR3 reads CASSVDLRDTEAFF. The CDR3 bases are TGTGCCAGCAGCGTAGATCTACGGGACACTGAAGCTTTCTTT.

The CDR3 sequence: CASSLVQRPTPYEQYF. Written as DNA, the CDR3 is TGTGCCAGCAGCTTAGTGCAGCGACCTACCCCCTACGAGCAGTACTTC. The rearrangement links TRBV7-9 to TRBJ2-7; D gene uncertain. This CDR3 contains 16 residues. V was clipped by 1 base and J by 2 bases, with 15 bases between them. The germline V gene encodes CDR1 SEHNR and CDR2 FQNEAQ (reference sequence).

The gene calls are TRBV7-9 and TRBJ1-3; D call uncertain. The germline V gene encodes CDR1 SEHNR and CDR2 FQNEAQ (reference sequence). The V end was cut by 3 bases, the J end by 0 bases, with 12 bases between. CDR3 length: 16 residues. CDR3 sequence: CASSFSLGVSGNTIYF. The DNA for the CDR3 is TGTGCCAGCAGCTTTTCTCTGGGAGTCTCTGGAAACACCATATATTTT.

The chain couples TRBV30 to TRBJ2-1; tentatively, D is TRBD1 (5 bases). Per germline, CDR1 GTSNPN and CDR2 SVGIG (reference sequence). Trimming took off 0 bases at V and 8 bases at J, with 5 bases between the two ends. There are 11 residues in the CDR3. In nucleotides, the CDR3 is TGTGCCTGGAGTGTACAGGATGAGCAGTTCTTC. Encoded protein: CAWSVQDEQFF.